Shown below are 6 T cell receptor beta chains from a single sample sequenced in a study of shared clonotypes between healthy human individuals. CD45RO-negative cells were positively selected for CCR7, leaving out terminally differentiated effector memory CD45RA+ cells. Some clones are missing from TCRdb's copy, which holds only in-frame ones; the method was immunoSEQ multiplex PCR. The sample shows about 870,000 clones, approximately 92% of them seen only once. The sample taken for sequencing was naive CD8+ T cells sorted from blood. These receptors originate from a man aged 30 to 45 in good health.

The V and J genes are TRBV5-6 and TRBJ2-3; tentatively, D is TRBD2 (6 bases). The CDR3 covers 14 residues. Germline-derived CDR1 and CDR2 are SGHDT and YYEEEE. Trimming left V 4 bases short and J 1 base short, with 10 bases between. The CDR3 reads CASSRGSRTDTQYF. The CDR3 DNA sequence: TGTGCCAGCAGCCGGGGGTCCCGCACAGATACGCAGTATTTT.

The V gene is TRBV4-1, the J gene TRBJ2-5; D might be TRBD1 (7 bases). The CDR3 spans 14 residues. V was pared by 3 bases and J by 5 bases, with 13 bases between. In germline, CDR1 is MGHRA, CDR2 YSYEKL. The CDR3 loop is CASSQSRGEETQYF. The CDR3 DNA reads TGCGCCAGCAGCCAGTCCAGGGGGGAGGAGACCCAGTACTTC.

The CDR3 spells CASSWTGGYGYTF. In nucleotides, the CDR3 is TGTGCCAGCAGCTGGACAGGGGGGTATGGCTACACCTTC. The V call is TRBV7-8, the J call TRBJ1-2, with 10 bases aligning to TRBD1. J gave up 5 bases and V 4 bases, and 1 base lay outside the gene matches. The CDR3 extends over 13 amino acids. Germline V lookup: CDR1 SGHVS, CDR2 FQNEAQ.

J is TRBJ2-4 and V is TRBV27, with D tentatively TRBD1 (5 bases). V was cut by 3 bases and J by 0 bases, with 6 bases left in between. CDR1 and CDR2 from the germline V gene are MNHEY and SMNVEV (reference sequence). The CDR3 sequence is 14 residues long. Here the CDR3 DNA reads TGTGCCAGCAGTTTCCAGGGAGCCAAAAACATTCAGTACTTC. This encodes CASSFQGAKNIQYF.

The V call is TRBV4-3, the J call TRBJ2-7; a weak D match, TRBD2 (6 bases). CDR1 LGHNA and CDR2 YSLEER come from the germline V gene. The length of the CDR3 is 15 residues. V was clipped by 1 base and J by 5 bases, with 15 bases between them. The CDR3 DNA follows: TGCGCCAGCAGCCAAGTCTACGGAGGGGCCCACGAGCAGTACTTC. Translated: CASSQVYGGAHEQYF.

The chain recombines TRBV29-1 with TRBJ1-1, with D uncertain. CDR1 and CDR2 from the germline V gene are SQVTM and ANQGSEA. The CDR3 is 11 residues long. The germline V and J ends were trimmed by 1 base and 5 bases, with 5 bases remaining between them. The CDR3 nucleotides are TGCAGCGTTGAAGGGTTTACTGAAGCTTTCTTT. Amino acid sequence: CSVEGFTEAFF.